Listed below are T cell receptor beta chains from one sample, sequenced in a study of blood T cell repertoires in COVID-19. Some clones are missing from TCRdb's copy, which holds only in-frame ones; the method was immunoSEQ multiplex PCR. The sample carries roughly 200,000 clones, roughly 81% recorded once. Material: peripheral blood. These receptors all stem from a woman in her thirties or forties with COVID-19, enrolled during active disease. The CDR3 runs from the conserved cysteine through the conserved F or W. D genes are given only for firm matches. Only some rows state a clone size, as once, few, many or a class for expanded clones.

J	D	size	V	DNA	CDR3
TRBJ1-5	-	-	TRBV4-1	TGCGCCAGCAGCCAAGATGGCGGAAGCAATCAGCCCCAGCATTTT	CASSQDGGSNQPQHF
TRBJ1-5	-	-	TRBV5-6	TGTGCCAGCAGCTTTGGAGGAACCCATCAGCCCCAGCATTTT	CASSFGGTHQPQHF
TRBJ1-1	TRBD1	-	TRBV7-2	TGTGCCAGCAGCTTTAGGGGGCTGAAGACTGAAGCTTTCTTT	CASSFRGLKTEAFF
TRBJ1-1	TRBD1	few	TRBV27	TGTGCCAGCAGCTCCCATCAGACAGGGCGTCCTGAAGCTTTCTTT	CASSSHQTGRPEAFF
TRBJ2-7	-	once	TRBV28	TGTGCCAGCAGCCAAAATTACGAGCAGTACTTC	CASSQNYEQYF
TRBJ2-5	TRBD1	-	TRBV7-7	TGTGCTAGCAGCACCGGACAGGGTGGGGAGACCCAGTACTTC	CASSTGQGGETQYF
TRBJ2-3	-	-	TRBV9	TGTGCCAGCAGCACCTGGTCTCGGGGGGCAAATACGCAGTATTTT	CASSTWSRGANTQYF
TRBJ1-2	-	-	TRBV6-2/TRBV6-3	TGTGCCAGCAGTTCTGACTGGTATGGCTACACCTTC	CASSSDWYGYTF
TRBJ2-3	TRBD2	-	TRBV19	TGTGCCACGACTAGCGGGGGTTCAGATACGCAGTATTTT	CATTSGGSDTQYF
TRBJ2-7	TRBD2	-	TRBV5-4	TGTGCCAGCAGCTCCTATAGCGGGCCGTTTTACGAGCAGTACTTC	CASSSYSGPFYEQYF
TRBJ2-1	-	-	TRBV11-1	TGTGCCAGCAGCTTCGGGTTCAGTAGCTCCTACAATGAGCAGTTCTTC	CASSFGFSSSYNEQFF
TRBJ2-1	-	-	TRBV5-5	TGTGCCAGCAGCTTGGAGCGGAACGCACGGCATGAGCAGTTCTTC	CASSLERNARHEQFF
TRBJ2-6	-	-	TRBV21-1	TGTGCCAGCAGCGTAAACAGGGGAGAGTGTTGCTCTGGGGCCAACGTCCTGACTTTC	CASSVNRGECCSGANVLTF
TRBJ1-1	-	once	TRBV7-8	TGTGCCAGCAGCTTAGGTCAGAACACTGAAGCTTTCTTT	CASSLGQNTEAFF
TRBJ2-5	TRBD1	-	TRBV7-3	TGTGCCAGCAGTCCAACAGGGGGAGAGACCCAGTACTTC	CASSPTGGETQYF
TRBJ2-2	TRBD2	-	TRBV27	TGTGCCAGCAGTTTATCAGGGACTAGCGGGAGTAAGGGCACCGGGGAGCTGTTTTTT	CASSLSGTSGSKGTGELFF
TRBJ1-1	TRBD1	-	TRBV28	TGTGCCAGCACATCCGGACAGGGGGTCATGAACACTGAAGCTTTCTTT	CASTSGQGVMNTEAFF
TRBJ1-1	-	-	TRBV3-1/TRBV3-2	TGTGCCAGCAGCCATGGAGGGTTAAATACTGAAGCTTTCTTT	CASSHGGLNTEAFF
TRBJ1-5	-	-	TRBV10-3	TGTGCCATCAGCCAGGACAGATTTAGCAATCAGCCCCAGCATTTT	CAISQDRFSNQPQHF
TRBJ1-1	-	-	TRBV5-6	TGTGCCAGCAGCTTGGGGCGGGAAGCTTTCTTT	CASSLGREAFF
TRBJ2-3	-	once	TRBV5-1	TGCGCCAGCAGCCTAACAGGGAATACGCAGTATTTT	CASSLTGNTQYF
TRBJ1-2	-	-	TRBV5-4	TGTGCCAGCAGCGCCAGGACTTTACTGGGCGGTGGCTACACCTTC	CASSARTLLGGGYTF
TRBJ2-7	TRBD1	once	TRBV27	TGTGCCAGCAGTTCCCAGGACAGGGGGAACGAGCAGTACTTC	CASSSQDRGNEQYF
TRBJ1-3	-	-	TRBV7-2	TGTGCCAGCACCAAAGACAGTACTAGAAACACCATATATTTT	CASTKDSTRNTIYF
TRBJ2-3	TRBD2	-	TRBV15	TGTGCCACCAGCAGAGGTGTAAGCGGGGGGGGCACAGATACGCAGTATTTT	CATSRGVSGGGTDTQYF
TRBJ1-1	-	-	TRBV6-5	TGTGCCAGCAGCCGTCCGGGGGGGTGGTTCACTGAAGCTTTCTTT	CASSRPGGWFTEAFF
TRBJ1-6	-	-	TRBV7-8	TGTGCCAGCAGCTCCAACATGGGGCAACATTCACCCCTCCACTTT	CASSSNMGQHSPLHF
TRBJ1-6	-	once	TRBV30	TGTGCCTGGAGTGAAAGCCCCGTCATATCACCCCTCCACTTT	CAWSESPVISPLHF
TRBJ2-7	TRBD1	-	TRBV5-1	TGCGCCAGCAGCTCTGGGACAGGTATGGACGAGCAGTACTTC	CASSSGTGMDEQYF
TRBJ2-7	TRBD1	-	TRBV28	TGTGCCAGCAGTCCAGACCCGGACGAGGGACAGATCTCCTACGAGCAGTACTTC	CASSPDPDEGQISYEQYF
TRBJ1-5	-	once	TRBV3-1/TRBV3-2	TGTGCCAGCAGCCACCTCCACGGGAGGATAAATCAGCCCCAGCATTTT	CASSHLHGRINQPQHF